The following is a T cell receptor beta chain sequence with its context. What this receptor recognizes is not known. No base quality information exists; no much larger clone differs at one position. This sample stems from a study of identical twins (dated by TCRdb to the mid-2010s). Study-wide context: TCR alpha and beta repertoires from monozygotic twins, unrelated adults of various ages and cord blood were deep-sequenced to test whether fetal clonotypes persist. Replicate twin experiments were performed at different times using different library preparation protocols to rule out contamination. General conclusions and limits of the study: The excess sharing between twins in beta out-of-frame sequences was weaker because fewer shared sequences reduced the signal-to-noise ratio. Recombination models systematically underestimated out-of-frame TCR alpha sharing in monozygotic twins but agreed with sharing between unrelated individuals. Fewer insertions were carried by abundant cord blood beta clonotypes, a similar but weaker trend appeared in young adult naive repertoires, and no such trend appeared in memory repertoires. Compared with coincidental sharing between unrelated individuals, an excess of low generation-probability sequences was observed among out-of-frame TCR alpha sequences shared between twins. Because the same donors could not be followed over many years, conclusions were based on cross-sectional statistical analysis. Invariant T cells such as MAIT and iNKT could partly confound zero-insertion analyses, although diverse VJ usage argued against such confounding for most clonotypes.

The germline V gene provides CDR1 SNHLY and CDR2 FYNNEI. Trimming accounts for 5 bases at V and 3 bases at J, while the number of junction bases matched to no gene is 9. Including the terminal cysteine and phenylalanine, the CDR3 comprises 15 residues. The read is trimmed to its CDR3 DNA, 45 bases read in frame from base 1. Only healthy Caucasian donors were included. The twin cohort comprised three pairs of female monozygotic twins, all aged about 18 to 30 years. Positive isolation kits from Invitrogen were used to isolate CD4+ and CD8+ T cell populations. The library came from 5' RACE. TCRdb names Illumina HiSeq 2000 as the instrument used. A universal primer binding site was introduced by template switching, and a unique molecular identifier was present in the final cDNA, enabling accurate counting of TCR cDNA molecules. First-strand cDNA for TCR alpha and beta chains was synthesized from specific primers in the conserved constant-segment region. To control for contamination, each cDNA library was double barcoded with a SMART-Mk sample barcode plus Illumina barcodes. TruSeq adapter sequences and Illumina sample barcodes were added in two successive PCR steps. The Illumina HiSeq platform was used with custom primers to sequence TCR alpha and beta cDNA libraries. In the paper's pipeline: MiGEC processed the raw reads to extract unique molecular identifiers, while MiXCR was used to determine the CDR3 positions. For each individual, recombination models were inferred using an EM algorithm with the repgenHMM and IGoR tools. The analysis of shared clonotypes was done with the tcR package in R, with sharing normalized by the product of cloneset sizes. Out-of-frame nonproductive sequences were analyzed to study raw recombination free of thymic and clonal selection effects. In TCRdb, the public reads were trimmed at Q25 with fastp and aligned with MiXCR, with productive beta chains retained. For every CDR3 protein sequence, its rows merge into one entry that carries the most common genes and DNA. These V and J calls are TCRdb output, not the study's own analysis. For this sample there are just under 550,000 distinct CDR3 sequences; over 12% appear just once. Of the sample, about 0.4% falls within the top ten clones.

The same sample was also used in a study of yellow fever vaccine responses in identical twins. The second investigation adds: The T cell response to vaccination in identical twins was reported by the authors to appear partly convergent and partly personalized. Focusing on identical twins, the study followed the T cell clones that responded to the vaccine, and did so with precision.

Material for sequencing was CD4+ T cells sorted from blood. The source is a woman under 30 in good health. Rearrangement joined TRBV2 to TRBJ2-7; TRBD1 matches 8 bases in the middle. The DNA reads TGTGCCAGCAGTACCGGGACAGGCGAAATCTACGAGCAGTACTTC. Translated, this gives CASSTGTGEIYEQYF.